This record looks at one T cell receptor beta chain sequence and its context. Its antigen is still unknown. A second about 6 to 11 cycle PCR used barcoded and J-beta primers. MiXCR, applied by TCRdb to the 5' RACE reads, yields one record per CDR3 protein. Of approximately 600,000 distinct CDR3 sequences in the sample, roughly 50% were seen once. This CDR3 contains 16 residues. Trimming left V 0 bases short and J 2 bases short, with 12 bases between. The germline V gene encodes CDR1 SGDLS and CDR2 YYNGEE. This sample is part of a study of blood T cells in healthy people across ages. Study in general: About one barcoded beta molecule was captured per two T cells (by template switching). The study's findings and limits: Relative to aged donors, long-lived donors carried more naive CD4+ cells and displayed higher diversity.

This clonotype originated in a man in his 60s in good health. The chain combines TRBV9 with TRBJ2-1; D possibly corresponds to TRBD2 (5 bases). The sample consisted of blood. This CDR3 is CASSVGRLPPYNEQFF. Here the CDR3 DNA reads TGTGCCAGCAGCGTAGGTAGACTACCTCCCTACAATGAGCAGTTCTTC.